The 18 T cell receptor beta chains given below trace back to one sample, sequenced in a study of T cell clonality in common variable immunodeficiency. Profiled with immunoSEQ multiplex PCR; TCRdb holds only in-frame clones, not every one. This sample has around 81,000 clones, each found more than once. Material: peripheral blood mononuclear cells. Receptor source: a person aged 18-70 years in good health.

In its sample, this clone was seen many times. The CDR3 end falls 3 residues outside the read, so it is completed with the germline J gene. The chain recombines TRBV7-8 with TRBJ2-7; D may be TRBD1 (5 bases). CDR1 is SGHVS and CDR2 is FQNEAQ in the germline V gene. The CDR3 has 14 amino acids. V was clipped by 5 bases and J by 0 bases, with 11 bases between them. CDR3 DNA, as far as it was read: TGTGCCAGCAGCCCGGACATTAGCTCCTACGAG. It yields the protein CASSPDISSYE. The CDR3, in full, reads CASSPDISSYEQYF. Supplemented by reference TRBV7-8 and TRBJ2-7, the full variable domain reads GAGVSQSPRYKVAKRGQDVALRCDPISGHVSLFWYQQALGQGPEFLTYFQNEAQLDKSGLPSDRFFAERPEGSVSTLKIQRTQQEDSAVYLCASSPDISSYEQYFGPGTRLTVT.

This clone came up many times. The sequenced fragment ends 3 residues before the CDR3 boundary, so the rest is inferred from the germline J gene. The gene calls are TRBV30 and TRBJ1-1; D uncertain. V lost 4 bases, J lost 4 bases, and 13 bases lay in between. Germline V gene lookup returns CDR1 GTSNPN and CDR2 SVGIG (reference sequence). The CDR3 runs 13 residues. CDR3 region: CAWNQEEGTEAFF. The CDR3 DNA, read in part, is TGTGCCTGGAATCAAGAGGAGGGCACTGAA. The whole variable domain, remainder taken from reference TRBV30 and TRBJ1-1, is SQTIHQWPATLVQPVGSPLSLECTVEGTSNPNLYWYRQAAGRGLQLLFYSVGIGQISSEVPQNLSASRPQDRQFILSSKKLLLSDSGFYLCAWNQEEGTEAFFGQGTRLTVV.

This clone was counted many times. The read ends 3 residues early relative to the CDR3; the germline J gene fills the gap. This chain connects TRBV7-2 to TRBJ2-7, with D possibly being TRBD1 (6 bases). Per the germline V gene, CDR1 is SGHTA and CDR2 is FQGNSA. The length of the CDR3 is 15 residues. V lost 6 bases and J lost 1, with 16 bases in between. CDR3 bases read: TGTGCCAGCAGTCTAAACAGGGTACTTTCCTACGAG. It yields the protein CASSLNRVLSYE. The CDR3 in its entirety is CASSLNRVLSYEQYF.

This clone showed up many times. The read terminates 3 residues ahead of where the CDR3 ends, so the germline J gene completes it. The V call is TRBV6-4, the J call TRBJ2-7; the D gene is possibly TRBD1 (5 bases). The CDR3 runs to 14 residues. V was pared by 6 bases and J by 0 bases, with 12 bases between. The V gene's germline CDR1 is MRHNA and CDR2 SNTAGT. The covered CDR3 bases are TGTGCCAGCAGGAACAGGATATACTCCTACGAG. Its translation: CASRNRIYSYE. The CDR3 as a whole reads CASRNRIYSYEQYF.

This clone was seen repeatedly, ten times or more. The read gets to within 3 residues of the CDR3 end, and the germline J gene fills in the rest. The rearrangement uses TRBV5-1 and TRBJ1-3; D might be TRBD1 (5 bases). CDR3 length equals 17 residues. V lost 4 bases and J lost 0, with 17 bases in between. Germline assignment: CDR1 SGHRS and CDR2 YFSETQ. Partial CDR3 DNA: TGCGCCAGCAGCCTAAGGGCCCCAGGGCCCTCTGGAAACACC. This translates into CASSLRAPGPSGNT. The complete CDR3 sequence is CASSLRAPGPSGNTIYF.

There are many counts of this clone. The read terminates 3 residues before the CDR3 end, so the remaining end is supplied by the germline J gene. The chain has TRBV7-2 and TRBJ2-1; D is tentatively TRBD1 or TRBD2 (5 bases each). The V gene's germline CDR1 is SGHTA and CDR2 FQGNSA. The germline V and J ends were trimmed by 1 base and 8 bases, with 6 bases remaining between them. The CDR3 consists of 12 residues. The CDR3: CASSLGGDEQFF. The sequenced part of the CDR3 DNA is TGTGCCAGCAGCTTAGGAGGGGATGAG.

There are many counts of this clone. Read data end 3 residues before the CDR3 end; the end is taken from the germline J gene. The rearrangement joins TRBV5-1 to TRBJ2-5; 8 bases are a match to TRBD1. The CDR3 extends over 14 amino acids. V dropped 6 bases and J dropped 3; count of bases not matched to a gene: 7. CDR1 and CDR2 from the germline V gene are SGHRS and YFSETQ. CDR3 protein: CASNRQGAEETQYF. The covered CDR3 bases are TGCGCCAGCAATCGGCAGGGGGCAGAAGAGACC.

This clone was observed at least ten times. The read terminates 3 residues ahead of where the CDR3 ends, so the germline J gene completes it. The rearrangement links TRBV13 to TRBJ2-7; D gene uncertain. Deletions cut 0 bases from V and 4 bases from J, with 7 bases between. The CDR3 contains 13 residues. CDR1 and CDR2 from the germline V gene are PRHDT and FYEKMQ (reference sequence). CDR3 DNA (partial): TGTGCCAGCAGCTTAGGCCTAATTTACGAG. Translated, it gives CASSLGLIYE. The entire CDR3 protein reads CASSLGLIYEQYF.

Many counts were recorded for this clone. The read is 3 residues too short to cover the CDR3 end, so that end is filled in from the germline J gene. The chain combines TRBV7-9 with TRBJ1-4; D possibly corresponds to TRBD1 (6 bases). This CDR3 contains 15 residues. V was shortened by 6 bases and J by 4 bases, with 15 bases between the two germline ends. In germline, CDR1 is SEHNR, CDR2 FQNEAQ (reference sequence). The CDR3 bases that were read are TGTGCCAGCAGTCCTCAGGGGAGGGGTAATGAAAAA. Translated, it gives CASSPQGRGNEK. The entire CDR3 protein is CASSPQGRGNEKLFF. Using reference TRBV7-9 and TRBJ1-4 for the parts outside the CDR3, the full variable domain is DTGVSQNPRHKITKRGQNVTFRCDPISEHNRLYWYRQTLGQGPEFLTYFQNEAQLEKSRLLSDRFSAERPKGSFSTLEIQRTEQGDSAMYLCASSPQGRGNEKLFFGSGTQLSVL.

This clone was picked up many times. The read finishes 3 residues shy of the CDR3 end, and the germline J gene is used to complete it. This chain uses TRBV20-1 with TRBJ2-3; 9 positions agree with TRBD2. CDR3 length equals 16 residues. The germline gives CDR1 DFQATT, CDR2 SNEGSKA (reference sequence). Trimming took 6 bases from V and 2 from J; bases not matched to a gene: 12. The part of the CDR3 DNA that was read is TGCAGTGCCAACCACGGGGCTAGCGGGACCACAGATACG. As protein: CSANHGASGTTDT. In full, the CDR3 is CSANHGASGTTDTQYF.

This clone has a handful of counts. The read stops 3 residues short of the end of the CDR3; the missing end is completed from the germline J gene. The gene calls are TRBV5-1 and TRBJ2-1; perhaps TRBD2 as D (5 bases). Trimming pared 3 bases from V and 0 bases from J, leaving 13 bases between. The CDR3 is made up of 16 amino acids. The V gene's germline CDR1 is SGHRS and CDR2 YFSETQ. The DNA read from the CDR3 is TGCGCCAGCAGCTGGGCAGCGGCGAGCTCCTACAATGAG. The encoded protein is CASSWAAASSYNE. The entire CDR3 is CASSWAAASSYNEQFF.

This clone appeared many times. The CDR3 end lies 3 residues beyond the end of the read and is filled in from the germline J gene. The rearrangement joins TRBV28 to TRBJ2-1; TRBD1 matches at 9 bases. Germline V gene lookup returns CDR1 MDHEN and CDR2 SYDVKM. This CDR3 contains 15 residues. After removal of 6 bases from V and 7 bases from J, the junction contained 10 bases not matched to a gene. The CDR3 DNA, read in part, is TGTGCCAGCAGGGCGGACAGGGGACGTTCAAATGAG. This encodes CASRADRGRSNE. The full CDR3 reads CASRADRGRSNEQFF.

Ten or more counts support this clone. Read sequence stops 3 residues before the CDR3 end, and the germline J gene provides the missing end. The V gene is TRBV9, the J gene TRBJ2-5; 7 bases map to TRBD1. V gave up 3 bases and J gave up 5 bases; unmatched junction bases: 4. This CDR3 contains 13 residues. Per the germline V gene, CDR1 is SGDLS and CDR2 is YYNGEE. CDR3 region: CASSGGQTETQYF. CDR3 DNA, as far as it was read: TGTGCCAGCAGCGGGGGACAGACGGAGACC.

This clone has a count of ten or more. The CDR3 is cut off 3 residues early in the read; its end comes from the germline J gene. This chain joins TRBV19 and TRBJ2-1; 13 bases fit TRBD2. V lost 5 bases to trimming and J lost 5 bases; unmatched junction nucleotides: 3. The CDR3 is 15 amino acids. Germline V gene sequence: CDR1 LNHDA, CDR2 SQIVND (reference sequence). This CDR3 is CASSPGLAGNNEQFF. The part of the CDR3 DNA that was read is TGTGCCAGTAGTCCGGGACTAGCGGGAAACAATGAG.

This clone was observed many times. CDR3 bases read: TGTGCCAGCAGCCAAAACGCGGGAGTCTGGAGCAATGAG. Protein: CASSQNAGVWSNE. The whole CDR3 is CASSQNAGVWSNEQFF. The V gene is TRBV4-2, the J gene TRBJ2-1; the match to TRBD2 covers 7 bases. The read comes to an end 3 residues before the CDR3 does, leaving the germline J gene to fill in the end. Germline lookup yields CDR1 LGHNA and CDR2 YNFKEQ. CDR3 size: 16 residues. V was pared by 2 bases and J by 6 bases, with 10 bases of the junction left unmatched.

This clone was counted ten times or more. The read comes to an end 3 residues before the CDR3 does, leaving the germline J gene to fill in the end. The gene calls are TRBV12-5 and TRBJ2-1, with TRBD2 matching 9 bases. Unmatched junction bases numbered 12, after V lost 4 bases and J lost 8 bases. The germline V gene has CDR1 LGHNT and CDR2 FRNRAP. The CDR3 is 16 residues long. The sequenced CDR3 bases are TGTGCTAGTGGTTATCCCCAGGCGGGAGGGCAGGATGAG. Its protein is CASGYPQAGGQDE. The whole CDR3 reads CASGYPQAGGQDEQFF.

As regards this clone: The read gets to within 3 residues of the CDR3 end, and the germline J gene fills in the rest. The gene calls are TRBV27 and TRBJ2-7; D may be TRBD2 (6 bases). The CDR3 length is 15 residues. Germline V gene lookup returns CDR1 MNHEY and CDR2 SMNVEV (reference sequence). Trimming shortened V by 5 bases and J by 1 base, and 15 bases separated the two germline ends. CDR3 protein: CASSITSTASYEQYF. The sequenced CDR3 bases are TGTGCCAGCAGTATTACTAGCACTGCTTCCTACGAG.

This clone was seen repeatedly, ten times or more. The missing CDR3 end, 3 residues past where the read stops, is filled in from the germline J gene. V and J are TRBV7-9 and TRBJ1-4; tentative D call: TRBD1 (6 bases). The CDR3 sequence is 15 residues long. With 5 bases removed from V and 8 bases from J, the gap between germline ends came to 18 bases. The germline V gene encodes CDR1 SEHNR and CDR2 FQNEAQ (reference sequence). The CDR3 loop is CASSASRGGEEKLFF. CDR3 DNA, as far as it was read: TGTGCCAGCAGCGCAAGCAGGGGAGGAGAGGAAAAA. The full variable domain, completed using reference TRBV7-9 and TRBJ1-4, is DTGVSQNPRHKITKRGQNVTFRCDPISEHNRLYWYRQTLGQGPEFLTYFQNEAQLEKSRLLSDRFSAERPKGSFSTLEIQRTEQGDSAMYLCASSASRGGEEKLFFGSGTQLSVL.